The TCR beta chain under discussion was sequenced for a study of blood T cell repertoires in COVID-19. Overall study: The United States, Italy and Spain supplied acute and convalescent COVID-19 samples. T cells, B-cell-depleted T cells, or PBMCs provided the cDNA or gDNA that served as material.

Original processing methods: Quantification of nucleated cells was approximated via reference gene primer amplification. Repertoires were generated with immunoSEQ multiplex PCR, while TCRdb's copy carries only in-frame clones and drops some. Clone size and V and J calls were adopted from that table, with D and trimming inferred from the DNA. The sample shows a few hundred thousand clones, approximately 84% of them seen only once. The CDR3 consists of 20 residues. CDR1 and CDR2 from the germline V gene are MNHNY and SVGAGI (reference sequence). With 6 bases clipped from V and 3 bases from J, the junction kept 23 bases outside the gene matches.

Sequencing was performed on peripheral blood. V gene TRBV6-6 combines with J gene TRBJ2-7; 10 nucleotides agree with TRBD2. The sequence came from a man in his forties with active or convalescent COVID-19. The chain's CDR3 is CASSQDKWGSLAGDFYEQYF. In nucleotides, the CDR3 is TGTGCCAGCAGCCAAGACAAGTGGGGAAGCCTAGCGGGAGACTTCTACGAGCAGTACTTC.